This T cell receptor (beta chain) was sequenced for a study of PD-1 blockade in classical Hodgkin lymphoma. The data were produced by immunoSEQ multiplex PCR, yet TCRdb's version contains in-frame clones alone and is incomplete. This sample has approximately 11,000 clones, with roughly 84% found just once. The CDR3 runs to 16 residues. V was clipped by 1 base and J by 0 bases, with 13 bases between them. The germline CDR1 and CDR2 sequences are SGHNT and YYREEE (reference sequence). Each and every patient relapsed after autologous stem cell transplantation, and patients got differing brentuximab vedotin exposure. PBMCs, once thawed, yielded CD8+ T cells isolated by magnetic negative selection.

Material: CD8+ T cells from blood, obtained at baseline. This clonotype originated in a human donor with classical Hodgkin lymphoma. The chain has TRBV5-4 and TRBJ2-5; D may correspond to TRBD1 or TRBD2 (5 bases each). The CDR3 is CASSLLGTWYQETQYF. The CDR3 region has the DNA TGTGCCAGCAGCTTGTTGGGGACGTGGTACCAAGAGACCCAGTACTTC.